This T cell receptor beta chain is from a study of regulatory T cells in long-lasting Graves disease. To make TCR beta libraries, researchers used iRepertoire HTBI primers and Arm-PCR of CDR3 regions. TCRdb analysed the multiplex PCR reads with MiXCR anew, one entry per CDR3 protein. The table records about 560,000 distinct CDR3 sequences, roughly 15% of them present only once. Findings of the study overall: Only peripheral blood was studied, not thyroid tissue. Persistent Graves' disease cases displayed lower TCR diversity than newly diagnosed ones.

CDR1 and CDR2 from the germline V gene are SQVTM and ANQGSEA. Trimming stripped 6 bases from V and 1 base from J, with 16 bases between. The CDR3 runs to 14 residues. This clonotype was found many times. Its antigen is unknown. Time point in this sample: newly diagnosed GD, antithyroid drugs for less than 3 months. TCR sequences were obtained from RNA taken from PBMCs. This same sample was also taken into another study, of T cells in Graves' hyperthyroidism and ophthalmopathy.

The TCR comes from a man younger than 30 with Graves disease. This chain joins TRBV29-1 and TRBJ2-7, with D uncertain. The starting material was peripheral blood mononuclear cells (PBMCs), obtained at new diagnosis, from a patient treated with antithyroid drugs. CDR3 in DNA: TGCAGCGTAGTCGCCGGCATTGGGTCCTACGAGCAGTACTTC. Protein: CSVVAGIGSYEQYF.